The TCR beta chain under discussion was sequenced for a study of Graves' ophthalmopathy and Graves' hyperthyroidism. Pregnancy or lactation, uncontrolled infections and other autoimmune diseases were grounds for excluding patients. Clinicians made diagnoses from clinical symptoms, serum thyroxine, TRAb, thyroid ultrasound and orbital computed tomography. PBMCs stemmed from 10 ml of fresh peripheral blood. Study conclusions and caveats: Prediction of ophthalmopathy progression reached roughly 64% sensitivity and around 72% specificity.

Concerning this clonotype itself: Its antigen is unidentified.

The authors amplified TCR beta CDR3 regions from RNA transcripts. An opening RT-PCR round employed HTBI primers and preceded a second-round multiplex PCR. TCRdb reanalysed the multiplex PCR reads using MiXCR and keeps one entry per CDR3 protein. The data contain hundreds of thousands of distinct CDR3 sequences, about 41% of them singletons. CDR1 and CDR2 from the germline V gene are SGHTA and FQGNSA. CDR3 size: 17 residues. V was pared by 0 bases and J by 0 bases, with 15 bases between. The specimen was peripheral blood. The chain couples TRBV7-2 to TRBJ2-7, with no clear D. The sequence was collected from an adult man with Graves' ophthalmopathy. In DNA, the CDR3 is TGTGCCAGCAGCTTAGCTAGAGTTCCTTCCTACTCCTACGAGCAGTACTTC. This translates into CASSLARVPSYSYEQYF.